The next 4 T cell receptor beta chains were all read from a single sample in a study of shared clonotypes between healthy human individuals. The table came from immunoSEQ multiplex PCR; TCRdb's copy has only in-frame clones and leaves some out. The sample has roughly 2.4 million clones, around 95% seen once. The sequenced sample consisted of naive CD4+ T cells sorted from blood. Subset of the sample: CD45RA+ positively selected. The origin of the receptors is a man between 18 and 35 years old in good health.

This sequence joins TRBV11-2 and TRBJ1-4; 7 bases are a match to TRBD1. V lost 2 bases to trimming and J lost 3 bases; unmatched junction nucleotides: 9. CDR3 size: 17 residues. Germline V gene data show CDR1 as SGHAT and CDR2 as FQNNGV. CDR3 residues: CASSLRGSDRPNEKLFF. The CDR3 DNA is TGTGCCAGCAGCTTAAGAGGGTCGGACAGGCCTAATGAAAAACTGTTTTTT.

This clone appeared a single time. The chain recombines TRBV18 with TRBJ2-7, with 10 nucleotides matching TRBD1. Trimming took 4 bases from V and 2 from J; bases not matched to a gene: 17. CDR3 length: 19 amino acids. The germline CDR1 and CDR2 sequences are KGHSH and LQKENI. This CDR3 reads CASSHAGTGAGFSPYEQYF. CDR3 in DNA: TGTGCCAGCTCACACGCCGGGACAGGGGCAGGTTTTAGCCCCTACGAGCAGTACTTC. Together with reference TRBV18 and TRBJ2-7, the CDR3 gives the full variable domain: NAGVMQNPRHLVRRRGQEARLRCSPMKGHSHVYWYRQLPEEGLKFMVYLQKENIIDESGMPKERFSAEFPKEGPSILRIQQVVRGDSAAYFCASSHAGTGAGFSPYEQYFGPGTRLTVT.

This rearrangement joins TRBV4-2 to TRBJ2-7; D uncertain. This CDR3 region has 15 residues. CDR1 is LGHNA, CDR2 YNFKEQ, per germline. Trimming left V 1 base short and J 1 base short, with 11 bases between. CDR3 nucleotides: TGTGCCAGCAGCCAAGCGGCGGCAGGATCCTACGAGCAGTACTTC. This translates into CASSQAAAGSYEQYF.

V usage is TRBV7-9 and J usage is TRBJ1-2; D unresolved. Germline loops: CDR1 SEHNR, CDR2 FQNEAQ (reference sequence). The CDR3 is 14 amino acids. V lost 8 bases and J lost 2, with 15 bases in between. CDR3 loop: CASGMNSQNYGYTF. The CDR3 DNA sequence: TGTGCCAGCGGTATGAACTCACAGAACTATGGCTACACCTTC.